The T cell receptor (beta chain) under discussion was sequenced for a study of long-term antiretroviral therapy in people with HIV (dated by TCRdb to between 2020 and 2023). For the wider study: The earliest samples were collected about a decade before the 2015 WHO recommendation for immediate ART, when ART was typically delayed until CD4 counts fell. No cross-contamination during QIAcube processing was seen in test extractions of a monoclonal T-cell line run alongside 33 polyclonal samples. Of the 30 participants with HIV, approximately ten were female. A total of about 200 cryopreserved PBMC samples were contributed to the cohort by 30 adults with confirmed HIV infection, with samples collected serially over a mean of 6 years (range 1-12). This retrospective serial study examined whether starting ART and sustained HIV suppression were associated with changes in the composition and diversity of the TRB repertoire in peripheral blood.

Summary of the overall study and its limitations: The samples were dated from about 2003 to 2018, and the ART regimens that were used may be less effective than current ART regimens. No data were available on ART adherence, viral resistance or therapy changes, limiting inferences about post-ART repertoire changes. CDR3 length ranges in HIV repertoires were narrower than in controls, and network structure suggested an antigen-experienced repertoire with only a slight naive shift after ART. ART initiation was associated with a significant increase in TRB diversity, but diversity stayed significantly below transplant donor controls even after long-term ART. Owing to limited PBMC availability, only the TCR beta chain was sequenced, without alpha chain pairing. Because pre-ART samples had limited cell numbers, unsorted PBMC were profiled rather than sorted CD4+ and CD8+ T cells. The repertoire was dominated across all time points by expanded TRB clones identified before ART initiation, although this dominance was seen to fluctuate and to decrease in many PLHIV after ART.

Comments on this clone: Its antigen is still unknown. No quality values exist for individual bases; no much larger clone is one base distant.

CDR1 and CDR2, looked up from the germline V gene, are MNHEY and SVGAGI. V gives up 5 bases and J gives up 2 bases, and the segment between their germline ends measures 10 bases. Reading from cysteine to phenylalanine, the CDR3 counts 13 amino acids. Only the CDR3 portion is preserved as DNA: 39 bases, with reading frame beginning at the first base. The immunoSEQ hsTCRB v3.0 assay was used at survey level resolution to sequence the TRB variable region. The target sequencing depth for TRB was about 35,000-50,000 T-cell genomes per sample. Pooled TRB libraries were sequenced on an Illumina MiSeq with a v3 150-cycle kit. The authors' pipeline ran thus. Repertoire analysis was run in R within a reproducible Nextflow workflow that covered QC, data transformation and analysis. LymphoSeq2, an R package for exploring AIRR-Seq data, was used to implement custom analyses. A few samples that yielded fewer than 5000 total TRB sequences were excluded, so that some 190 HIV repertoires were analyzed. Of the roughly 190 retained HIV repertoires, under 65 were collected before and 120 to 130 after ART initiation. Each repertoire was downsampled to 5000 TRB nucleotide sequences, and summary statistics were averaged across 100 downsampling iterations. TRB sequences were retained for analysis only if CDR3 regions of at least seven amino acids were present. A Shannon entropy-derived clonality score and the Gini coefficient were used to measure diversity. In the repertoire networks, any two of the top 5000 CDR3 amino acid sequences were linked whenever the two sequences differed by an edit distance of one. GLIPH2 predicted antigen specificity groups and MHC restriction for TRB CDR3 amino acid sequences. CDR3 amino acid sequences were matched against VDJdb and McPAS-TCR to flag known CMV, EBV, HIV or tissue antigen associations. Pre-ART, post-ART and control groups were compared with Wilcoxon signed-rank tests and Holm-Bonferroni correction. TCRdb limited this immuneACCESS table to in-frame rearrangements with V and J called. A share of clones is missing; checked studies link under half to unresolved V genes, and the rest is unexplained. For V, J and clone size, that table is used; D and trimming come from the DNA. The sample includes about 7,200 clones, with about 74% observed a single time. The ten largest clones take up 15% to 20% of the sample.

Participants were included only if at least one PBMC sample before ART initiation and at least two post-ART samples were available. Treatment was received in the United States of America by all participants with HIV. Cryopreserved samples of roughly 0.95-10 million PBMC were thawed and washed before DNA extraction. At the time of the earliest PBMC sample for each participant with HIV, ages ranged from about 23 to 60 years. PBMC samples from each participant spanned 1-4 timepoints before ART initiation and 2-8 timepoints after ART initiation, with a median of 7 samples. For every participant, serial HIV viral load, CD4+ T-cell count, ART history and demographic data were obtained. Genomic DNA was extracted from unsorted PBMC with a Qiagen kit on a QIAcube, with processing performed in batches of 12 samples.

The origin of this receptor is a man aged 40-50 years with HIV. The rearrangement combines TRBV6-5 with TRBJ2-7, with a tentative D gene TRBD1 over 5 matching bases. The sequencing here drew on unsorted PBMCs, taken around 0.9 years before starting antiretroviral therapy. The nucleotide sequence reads TGTGCCAGCAGTCCAAGGGGCACCTACGAGCAGTACTTC. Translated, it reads CASSPRGTYEQYF.